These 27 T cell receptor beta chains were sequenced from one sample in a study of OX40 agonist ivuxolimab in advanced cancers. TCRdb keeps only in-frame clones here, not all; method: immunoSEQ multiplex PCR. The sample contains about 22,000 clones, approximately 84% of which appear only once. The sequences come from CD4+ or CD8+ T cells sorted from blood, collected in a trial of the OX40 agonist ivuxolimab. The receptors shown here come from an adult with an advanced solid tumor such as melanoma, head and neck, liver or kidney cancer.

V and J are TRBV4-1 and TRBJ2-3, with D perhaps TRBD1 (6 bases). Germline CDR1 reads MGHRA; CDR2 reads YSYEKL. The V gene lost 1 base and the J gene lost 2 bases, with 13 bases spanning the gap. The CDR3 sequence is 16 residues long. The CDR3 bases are TGCGCCAGCAGCCAAGGATACAGGGCCCTCACAGATACGCAGTATTTT. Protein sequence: CASSQGYRALTDTQYF.

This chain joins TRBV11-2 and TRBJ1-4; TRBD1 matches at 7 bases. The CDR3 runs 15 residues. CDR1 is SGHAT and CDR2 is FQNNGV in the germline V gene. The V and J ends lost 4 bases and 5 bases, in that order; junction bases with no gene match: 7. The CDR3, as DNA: TGTGCCAGCAGCTACCGAACAGGGGACAATGAAAAACTGTTTTTT. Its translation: CASSYRTGDNEKLFF.

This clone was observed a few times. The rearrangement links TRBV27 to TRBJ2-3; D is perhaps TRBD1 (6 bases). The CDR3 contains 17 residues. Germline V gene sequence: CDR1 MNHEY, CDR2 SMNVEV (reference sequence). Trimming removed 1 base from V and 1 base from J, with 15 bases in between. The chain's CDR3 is CASSLLRSRGGTDTQYF. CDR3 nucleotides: TGTGCCAGCAGTTTATTAAGATCCAGGGGCGGCACAGATACGCAGTATTTT.

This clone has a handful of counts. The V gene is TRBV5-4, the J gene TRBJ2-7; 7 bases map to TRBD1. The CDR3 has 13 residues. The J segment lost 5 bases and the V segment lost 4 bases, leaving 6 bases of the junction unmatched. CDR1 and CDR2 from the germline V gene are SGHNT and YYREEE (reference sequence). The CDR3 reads CASSPQGRDEQYF. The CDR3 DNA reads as TGTGCCAGCAGCCCACAGGGGCGGGACGAGCAGTACTTC.

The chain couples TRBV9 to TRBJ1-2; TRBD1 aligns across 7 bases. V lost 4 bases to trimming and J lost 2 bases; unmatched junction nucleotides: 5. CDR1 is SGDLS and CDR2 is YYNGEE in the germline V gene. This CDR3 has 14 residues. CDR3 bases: TGTGCCAGCAGCACCTCGACAGGGAACTATGGCTACACCTTC. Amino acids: CASSTSTGNYGYTF.

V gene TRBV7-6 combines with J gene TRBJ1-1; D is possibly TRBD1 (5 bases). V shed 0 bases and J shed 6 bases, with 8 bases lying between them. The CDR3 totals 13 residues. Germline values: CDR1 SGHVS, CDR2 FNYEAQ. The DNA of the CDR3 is TGTGCCAGCAGCTTAGCTGGGGGGGCTGAAGCTTTCTTT. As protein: CASSLAGGAEAFF.

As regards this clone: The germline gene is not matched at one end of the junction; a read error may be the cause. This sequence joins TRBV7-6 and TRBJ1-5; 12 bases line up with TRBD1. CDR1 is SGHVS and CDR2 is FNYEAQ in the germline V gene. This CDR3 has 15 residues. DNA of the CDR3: TGTGCCAGCAGCCTTGGGACAGGGGGCAACCAGCCCCAGCATTTT. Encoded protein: CASSLGTGGNQPQHF.

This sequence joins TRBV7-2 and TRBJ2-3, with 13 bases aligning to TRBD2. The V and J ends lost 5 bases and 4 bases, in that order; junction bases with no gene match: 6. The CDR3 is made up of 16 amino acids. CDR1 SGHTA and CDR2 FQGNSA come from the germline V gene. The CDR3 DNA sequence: TGTGCCAGCAGCATCACTAGCGGGGGGGCCGCAGATACGCAGTATTTT. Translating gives CASSITSGGAADTQYF.

The CDR3 loop is CASSLSTTGQTEAFF. Written as DNA, the CDR3 is TGTGCCAGCAGCTTATCAACAACAGGGCAAACTGAAGCTTTCTTT. This chain links TRBV7-6 with TRBJ1-1; maybe TRBD1 (6 bases). V lost 2 bases and J lost 5, with 15 bases in between. The CDR3 is made up of 15 amino acids. Germline V gives CDR1 SGHVS, CDR2 FNYEAQ.

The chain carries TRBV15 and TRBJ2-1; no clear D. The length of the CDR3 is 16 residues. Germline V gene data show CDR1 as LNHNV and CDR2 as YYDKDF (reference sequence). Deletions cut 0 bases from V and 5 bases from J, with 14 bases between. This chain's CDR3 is CATSRDLVWSDNEQFF. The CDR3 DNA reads TGTGCCACCAGCAGAGATTTGGTCTGGAGTGACAATGAGCAGTTCTTC.

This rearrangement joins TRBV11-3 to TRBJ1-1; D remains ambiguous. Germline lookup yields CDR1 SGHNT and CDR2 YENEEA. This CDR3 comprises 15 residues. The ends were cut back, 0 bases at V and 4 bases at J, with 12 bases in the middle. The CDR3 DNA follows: TGTGCCAGCAGCTTAGATGTTCGCCCGGCCACTGAAGCTTTCTTT. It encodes CASSLDVRPATEAFF.

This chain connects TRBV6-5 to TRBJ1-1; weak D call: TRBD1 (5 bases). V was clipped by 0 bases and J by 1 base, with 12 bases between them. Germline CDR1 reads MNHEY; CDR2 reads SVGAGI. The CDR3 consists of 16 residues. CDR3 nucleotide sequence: TGTGCCAGCAGTTACTCGAGGAGGGGCGCGAACACTGAAGCTTTCTTT. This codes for CASSYSRRGANTEAFF.

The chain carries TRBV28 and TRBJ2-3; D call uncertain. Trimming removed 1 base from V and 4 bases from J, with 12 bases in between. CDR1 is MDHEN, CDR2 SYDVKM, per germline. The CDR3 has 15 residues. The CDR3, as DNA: TGTGCCAGCAGTTTATCGCTTTACCAAGCAGATACGCAGTATTTT. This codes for CASSLSLYQADTQYF.

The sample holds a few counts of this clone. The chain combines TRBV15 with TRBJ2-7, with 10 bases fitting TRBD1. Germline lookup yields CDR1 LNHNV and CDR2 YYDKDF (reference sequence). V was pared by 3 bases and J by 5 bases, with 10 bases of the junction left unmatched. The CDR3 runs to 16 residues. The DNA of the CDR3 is TGTGCCACCAGCAGTGAATCGACAGGGGGCTTCGACGAGCAGTACTTC. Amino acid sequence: CATSSESTGGFDEQYF.

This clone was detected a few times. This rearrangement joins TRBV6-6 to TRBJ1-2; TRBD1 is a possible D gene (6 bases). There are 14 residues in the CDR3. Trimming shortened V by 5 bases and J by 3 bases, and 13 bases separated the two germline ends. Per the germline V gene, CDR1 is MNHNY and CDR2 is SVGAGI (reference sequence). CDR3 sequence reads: CASSPPTGYYGYTF. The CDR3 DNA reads TGTGCCAGCAGTCCACCGACAGGCTACTATGGCTACACCTTC.

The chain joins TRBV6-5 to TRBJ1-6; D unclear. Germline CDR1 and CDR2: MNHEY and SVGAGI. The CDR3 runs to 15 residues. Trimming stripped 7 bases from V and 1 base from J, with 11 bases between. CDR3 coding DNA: TGTGCCAGCACCCGCGTCGGGTCCTATAATTCACCCCTCCACTTT. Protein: CASTRVGSYNSPLHF.

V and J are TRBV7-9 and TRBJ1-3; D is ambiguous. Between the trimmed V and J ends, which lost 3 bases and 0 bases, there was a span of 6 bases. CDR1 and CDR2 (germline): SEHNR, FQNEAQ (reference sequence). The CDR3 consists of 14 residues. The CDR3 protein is CASSLKDSGNTIYF. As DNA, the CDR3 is TGTGCCAGCAGCTTGAAAGACTCTGGAAACACCATATATTTT. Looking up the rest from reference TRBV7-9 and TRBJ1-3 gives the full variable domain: DTGVSQNPRHKITKRGQNVTFRCDPISEHNRLYWYRQTLGQGPEFLTYFQNEAQLEKSRLLSDRFSAERPKGSFSTLEIQRTEQGDSAMYLCASSLKDSGNTIYFGEGSWLTVV.

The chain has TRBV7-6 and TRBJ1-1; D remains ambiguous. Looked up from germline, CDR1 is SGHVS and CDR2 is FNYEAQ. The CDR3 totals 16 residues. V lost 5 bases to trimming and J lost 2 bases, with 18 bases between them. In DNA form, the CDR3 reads TGTGCCAGCAGCCGAACCGCGTCGGGAGCCAACACTGAAGCTTTCTTT. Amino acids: CASSRTASGANTEAFF.

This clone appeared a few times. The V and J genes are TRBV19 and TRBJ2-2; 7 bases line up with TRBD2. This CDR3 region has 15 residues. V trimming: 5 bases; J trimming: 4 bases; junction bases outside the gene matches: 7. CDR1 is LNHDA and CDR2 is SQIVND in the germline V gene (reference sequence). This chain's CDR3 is CASSLASGSTGELFF. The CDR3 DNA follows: TGTGCCAGTAGTTTGGCTAGCGGATCCACCGGGGAGCTGTTTTTT.

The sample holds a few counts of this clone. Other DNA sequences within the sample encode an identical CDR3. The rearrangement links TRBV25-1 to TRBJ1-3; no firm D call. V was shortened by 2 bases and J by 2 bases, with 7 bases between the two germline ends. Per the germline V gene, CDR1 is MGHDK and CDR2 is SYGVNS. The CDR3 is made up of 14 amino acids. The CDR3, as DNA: TGTGCCAGCAGTGAAGTACTAACTGGAAACACCATATATTTT. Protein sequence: CASSEVLTGNTIYF.

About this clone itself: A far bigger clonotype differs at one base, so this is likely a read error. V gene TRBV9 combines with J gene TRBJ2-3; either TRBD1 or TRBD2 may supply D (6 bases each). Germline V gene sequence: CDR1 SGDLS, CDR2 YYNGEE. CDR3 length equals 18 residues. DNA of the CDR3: TGTGCCCGCAGCGTAAGGGGGGTGCAGGGGTATGGGACAGATACGCAGTATTTT. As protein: CARSVRGVQGYGTDTQYF.

DNA of the CDR3: TGTGCCAGCAGCTTAGTAGGGGGTTTTGGAAACACCATATATTTT. Its translation is CASSLVGGFGNTIYF. The chain has TRBV11-2 and TRBJ1-3; possibly TRBD1 for D (6 bases). This CDR3 has 15 amino acids. Trimming removed 1 base at V and 3 bases at J, with 10 bases between. Germline assignment: CDR1 SGHAT and CDR2 FQNNGV. The variable domain in full, completed from reference TRBV11-2 and TRBJ1-3, reads EAGVAQSPRYKIIEKRQSVAFWCNPISGHATLYWYQQILGQGPKLLIQFQNNGVVDDSQLPKDRFSAERLKGVDSTLKIQPAKLEDSAVYLCASSLVGGFGNTIYFGEGSWLTVV.

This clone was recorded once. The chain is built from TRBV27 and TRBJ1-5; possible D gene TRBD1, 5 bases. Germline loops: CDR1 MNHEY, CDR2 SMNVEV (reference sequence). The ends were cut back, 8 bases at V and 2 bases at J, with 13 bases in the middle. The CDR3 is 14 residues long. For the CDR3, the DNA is TGTGCCAGCGGCCAGGTAGGGGGCAATCAGCCCCAGCATTTT. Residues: CASGQVGGNQPQHF.

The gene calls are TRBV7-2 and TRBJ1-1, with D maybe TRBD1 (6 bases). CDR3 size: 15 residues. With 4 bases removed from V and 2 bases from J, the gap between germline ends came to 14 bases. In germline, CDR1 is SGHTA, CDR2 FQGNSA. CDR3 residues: CASSSDRLLNTEAFF. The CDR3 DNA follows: TGTGCCAGCAGCTCGGACAGACTTTTAAACACTGAAGCTTTCTTT.

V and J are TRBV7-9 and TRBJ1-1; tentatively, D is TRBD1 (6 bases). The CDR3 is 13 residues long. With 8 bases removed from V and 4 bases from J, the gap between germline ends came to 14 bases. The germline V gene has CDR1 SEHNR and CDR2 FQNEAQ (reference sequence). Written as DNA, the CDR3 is TGTGCCAGCCTAACAGGGTTTGGCACTGAAGCTTTCTTT. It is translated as CASLTGFGTEAFF.

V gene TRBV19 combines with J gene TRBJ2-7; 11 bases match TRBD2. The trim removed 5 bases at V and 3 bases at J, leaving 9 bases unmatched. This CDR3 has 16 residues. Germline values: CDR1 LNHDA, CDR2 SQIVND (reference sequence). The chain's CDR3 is CASSQDAGTSGYEQYF. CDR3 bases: TGTGCCAGTAGTCAGGATGCCGGGACTAGCGGCTACGAGCAGTACTTC.

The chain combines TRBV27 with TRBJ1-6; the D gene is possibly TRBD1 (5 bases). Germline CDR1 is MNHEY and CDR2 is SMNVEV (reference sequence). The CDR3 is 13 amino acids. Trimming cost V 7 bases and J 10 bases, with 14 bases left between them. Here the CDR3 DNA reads TGTGCCAGCACCCTCGGGCAGGGATCACCCCTCCACTTT. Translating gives CASTLGQGSPLHF.